This TCR beta chain was sequenced in a study of T cell repertoires in cytomegalovirus infection. TCRdb re-called the reads with MiXCR, one entry per CDR3 protein. The table includes a few hundred thousand distinct CDR3 sequences, roughly 25% detected once. There are 15 residues in the CDR3. This clonotype was seen once. Its target is unknown. Relative to the germline gene, one junction end is altered; a read error may explain this. The chain has TRBV12-3 or TRBV12-4 and TRBJ2-3, with 12 bases lining up with TRBD2. This receptor was obtained from a human donor in good health (CMV status not recorded). Some clones in this sample may be carry-over from other donors' samples. The starting material was cultured PBMCs, obtained from culture after CMV antigen stimulation. The chain's CDR3 is CASSLAGGPKDTQYF. The CDR3 DNA sequence: TGTGCCAGCAGTCTAGCGGGAGGGCCAAAGGATACGCAGTATTTT.